Listed below are T cell receptor beta chains from one sample, sequenced in a study of blood T cells in healthy people across ages. TCRdb passed the 5' RACE reads through MiXCR, listing each CDR3 protein once. The sample includes some 1.1 million distinct CDR3 sequences, 35% to 40% of them seen just once. The source material was blood. Every receptor here comes from a man in his late teens or twenties in good health. Each CDR3 is given with its conserved first and last residue. Each record gives: J gene, D gene, V gene, clone size, CDR3 DNA, CDR3 protein. A D gene is named only where the DNA matches it firmly. Clone size appears in some rows only: once, few, many, or a class for an expanded clone.

J gene: TRBJ2-7
D gene: .
V gene: TRBV20-1
clone size: many
CDR3 DNA: TGCAGTGCTAGGGATACCTACGAGCAGTACTTC
CDR3 protein: CSARDTYEQYF

J gene: TRBJ2-7
D gene: .
V gene: TRBV27
clone size: .
CDR3 DNA: TGTGCCAGCAGTGTGATCAGGGACTCTGGCGAGCAGTACTTC
CDR3 protein: CASSVIRDSGEQYF

J gene: TRBJ1-5
D gene: TRBD1
V gene: TRBV7-2
clone size: .
CDR3 DNA: TGTGCCAGCAGCTGGGGACAGTATCAGCCCCAGCATTTT
CDR3 protein: CASSWGQYQPQHF

J gene: TRBJ2-5
D gene: .
V gene: TRBV5-1
clone size: .
CDR3 DNA: TGCGCCAGCAGATACTCAATCTCCCTCTACAATGAGCAGTACTTC
CDR3 protein: CASRYSISLYNEQYF

J gene: TRBJ2-3
D gene: TRBD1
V gene: TRBV7-2
clone size: .
CDR3 DNA: TGTGCCAGCAGCCTCCGGGACAGGACCACAGATACGCAGTATTTT
CDR3 protein: CASSLRDRTTDTQYF

J gene: TRBJ2-7
D gene: TRBD1
V gene: TRBV5-1
clone size: few
CDR3 DNA: TGCGCCAGCAGCTTCGGGACAGAGTCCTACGAGCAGTACTTC
CDR3 protein: CASSFGTESYEQYF

J gene: TRBJ2-5
D gene: .
V gene: TRBV5-1
clone size: .
CDR3 DNA: TGCGCCAGCAGAAGTCCAGGAGCTATCTACAATGAGCAGTACTTC
CDR3 protein: CASRSPGAIYNEQYF

J gene: TRBJ1-1
D gene: .
V gene: TRBV20-1
clone size: .
CDR3 DNA: TGCAGTGCTAGAGACCGTCAGGTTTACACTGAAGCTTTCTTT
CDR3 protein: CSARDRQVYTEAFF

J gene: TRBJ1-5
D gene: TRBD1
V gene: TRBV12-3/TRBV12-4
clone size: few
CDR3 DNA: TGTGCCAGCAGTGAAGGACAGGGGGCGGGTCAGCCCCAGCATTTT
CDR3 protein: CASSEGQGAGQPQHF

J gene: TRBJ2-3
D gene: TRBD1
V gene: TRBV2
clone size: .
CDR3 DNA: TGTGCCAGCAGTGGGCGGGGACAGGGATTGGCAGATACGCAGTATTTT
CDR3 protein: CASSGRGQGLADTQYF

J gene: TRBJ1-4
D gene: TRBD1
V gene: TRBV7-2
clone size: .
CDR3 DNA: TGTGCCAGCAGCAAAGGAGGCAGGGGGTATGAAAAACTGTTTTTT
CDR3 protein: CASSKGGRGYEKLFF

J gene: TRBJ2-3
D gene: TRBD2
V gene: TRBV5-1
clone size: few
CDR3 DNA: TGCGCCAGCAGCTCCATAGCGGGGGAAGACACAGATACGCAGTATTTT
CDR3 protein: CASSSIAGEDTDTQYF

J gene: TRBJ1-2
D gene: .
V gene: TRBV6-5
clone size: few
CDR3 DNA: TGTGCCAGCAGTTACTCGGCGGGGCGCTATGGCTACACCTTC
CDR3 protein: CASSYSAGRYGYTF

J gene: TRBJ1-2
D gene: TRBD1
V gene: TRBV20-1
clone size: .
CDR3 DNA: TGCAGTGCTCGGCACAGGGGCGACTCCTATGGCTACACCTTC
CDR3 protein: CSARHRGDSYGYTF

J gene: TRBJ2-3
D gene: .
V gene: TRBV28
clone size: .
CDR3 DNA: TGTGCCAGCACCGAAAGGAGGACCCGCGCAGATACGCAGTATTTT
CDR3 protein: CASTERRTRADTQYF

J gene: TRBJ2-1
D gene: TRBD1
V gene: TRBV12-3/TRBV12-4
clone size: .
CDR3 DNA: TGCGCCAGCAGTGACCCGGGACAGACCTCCTACAATGAGCAGTTCTTC
CDR3 protein: CASSDPGQTSYNEQFF

J gene: TRBJ1-2
D gene: .
V gene: TRBV7-2
clone size: few
CDR3 DNA: TGTGCCAGCAGTTCCGGGTCCTCTTATGGCTACACCTTC
CDR3 protein: CASSSGSSYGYTF

J gene: TRBJ1-2
D gene: TRBD1
V gene: TRBV28
clone size: .
CDR3 DNA: TGTGCCAGCAGTTTATCGGCAGGGGGGAGGGGCTACACCTTC
CDR3 protein: CASSLSAGGRGYTF

J gene: TRBJ2-2
D gene: TRBD1
V gene: TRBV27
clone size: .
CDR3 DNA: TGTGCCAGCAGTTCCTACAGGGGCACCGGGGAGCTGTTTTTT
CDR3 protein: CASSSYRGTGELFF

J gene: TRBJ1-1
D gene: TRBD1
V gene: TRBV7-9
clone size: .
CDR3 DNA: TGTGCCAGCAGCTTAGTGGGACAGGTAGGGTGGACTGAAGCTTTCTTT
CDR3 protein: CASSLVGQVGWTEAFF

J gene: TRBJ1-2
D gene: .
V gene: TRBV20-1
clone size: few
CDR3 DNA: TGCAGTGCTAGAGATAGGGGACCAGGTGCTAACTATGGCTACACCTTC
CDR3 protein: CSARDRGPGANYGYTF